What follows is one T cell receptor beta chain and its context. The target antigen is unknown. PCR primers comprised 60 Vbeta and 13 Jbeta primers. The authors' processing: A later analysis counted 65 million to 80 million unique TCR beta chains, some 12 million shared. This table comes from immunoSEQ multiplex PCR, and its TCRdb copy is limited to in-frame clones, with some not included. The DNA was the basis for D and trimming; V, J and clone size are from that table. This table holds some 120,000 clones. This entry belongs to a study of cytomegalovirus exposure and HLA in healthy donors. Overall study findings and caveats: Investigators reported more than 150 TCR beta chains as tied to cytomegalovirus. Reported results showed that the classifier diagnosed cytomegalovirus status with high specificity and sensitivity. In a later analysis, common viral pathogens appeared linked to several of the most significant clusters.

Input material: PBMCs. This TCR was recovered from a man aged 30 to 45 in good health and CMV-seronegative.

This CDR3 reads CASSLAGVEQYF. CDR3 in DNA: TGTGCCAGCAGCTTAGCAGGCGTCGAGCAGTACTTC. The chain joins TRBV11-2 to TRBJ2-7; D ambiguous. The germline CDR1 and CDR2 sequences are SGHAT and FQNNGV. Deletions cut 1 base from V and 6 bases from J, with 7 bases between. CDR3 size: 12 residues.